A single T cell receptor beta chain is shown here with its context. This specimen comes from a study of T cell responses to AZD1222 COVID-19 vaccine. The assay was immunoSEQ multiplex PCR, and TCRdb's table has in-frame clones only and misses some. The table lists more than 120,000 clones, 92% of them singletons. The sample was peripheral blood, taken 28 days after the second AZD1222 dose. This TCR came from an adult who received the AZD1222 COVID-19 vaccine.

This chain's CDR3 is CSGQRMNTEAFF. The CDR3 nucleotides read TGCAGCGGACAGCGGATGAACACTGAAGCTTTCTTT. The chain combines TRBV29-1 with TRBJ1-1; weak D call: TRBD1 (5 bases). Germline CDR1 reads SQVTM; CDR2 reads ANQGSEA. The CDR3 runs 12 residues. Between the trimmed V and J ends, which lost 7 bases and 0 bases, there was a span of 9 bases.